The text below deals with one T cell receptor (beta chain). At least ten counts were recorded for this clonotype. The target of this receptor is not known. No base-level quality is on record; no much larger clone is a single base apart. The data were taken from a study of neurological immune-mediated disorders (dated by TCRdb to 2018 to 2020). General notes on the study: Using UMI-based sequencing, the study compared peripheral blood TCR-beta repertoires from patients with HTLV-I-associated myelopathy (HAM/TSP), patients with multiple sclerosis, and healthy controls. The cohort comprised roughly 65 subjects: some 15 HAM/TSP patients, roughly 34 multiple sclerosis patients and approximately 20 healthy controls. Technical triplicate libraries were sequenced so that the variability in frequency of each individual clone could be precisely calculated. Longitudinal samples, technical triplicates and paired sorted CD4+ and CD8+ T-cell subsets, alongside PBMC samples, were included among the approximately 99 TCR-beta libraries. The paper as a whole reports these results and caveats: TCR clonal expansion was highest in HAM/TSP patients and lowest in MS patients, with MS patients falling below even healthy controls. Expanded clones from different subjects shared no identical CDR3 amino acid sequences, which suggests that TCR-beta repertoires were private in all groups.

The CDR3 contains 13 residues, cysteine and phenylalanine counted. The sequence is cut down to CDR3 DNA, 39 bases in frame from base 1. Trimming accounts for 4 bases at V and 4 bases at J, while the number of junction bases matched to no gene is 0. CDR1 SGHRS and CDR2 YFSETQ were looked up in the germline V gene. To synthesize cDNA, template-switch 5'RACE was performed with a primer carrying a 10-nucleotide random unique molecular identifier so that each TCR transcript was tagged. Every sequencing run yielded over 180 million TCR-beta sequences covering 15-18 subjects. The RNeasy kit was used for extraction of total RNA. The KAPA Real-time Library Amplification kit was used to amplify TCR-beta VDJ regions with primers for the TCR constant region and the 5'RACE anchor. Sample indexes and Illumina adaptors were added in a first PCR, after which library yield was increased in a second PCR. After Ampure bead purification, the roughly 650 bp TCR product was size-selected on a 2% E-gel SizeSelection system. Before pooling, libraries had their quality checked on a Bioanalyzer, their concentration measured with Qubit, and their quantity determined with the Kapa Library Quantification kit. Paired-end 2 x 150 bp sequencing of the libraries was performed on an Illumina HiSeq 2500. To increase sequence diversity, roughly 24-30% phiX was spiked into each library pool. On the authors' methods: Quality-filtered reads were processed with the UMI-based MiGEC pipeline, and over 90% of raw TCR sequences were removed by the MiGEC pipeline during error correction. VDJ genes were aligned to IMGT germline references, and each clonotype was defined by a unique CDR3 amino acid sequence together with V-J genes. VDJtools evaluated clonal expansion, Shannon diversity and CDR3 relatedness (CalcPairwiseDistances, ClusterSamples); CLCbio workbench built phylogenetic trees. A clone was classed as expanded if it had 8 or more unique UMIs, a cutoff based on coefficient-of-variation modelling across technical triplicates. TCRdb handled the public reads itself, with Q25 trimming in fastp and clone calling in MiXCR, and kept productive beta chains. Each entry is one CDR3 protein sequence, shown with its most common DNA and genes. Clone size and V and J calls follow TCRdb, not the original study. The table for this sample lists around 37,000 distinct CDR3 sequences; around 10% of them were counted only once. The ten largest account for about 4% of the sample.

The meaning of the sample's time point label: technical triplicate 1. Unsorted PBMC libraries were generated from 2 million PBMCs stored in RNAlater at -80 °C until RNA extraction. Peripheral blood underwent Ficoll-Hypaque density gradient centrifugation to isolate PBMCs, which were then cryopreserved in liquid nitrogen. The receptor's source is a man in his fifties or sixties with HTLV-1-associated myelopathy (HAM/TSP). The chain links TRBV5-1 with TRBJ2-2; TRBD1 aligns with 8 central bases. The sample consisted of PBMCs. The DNA sequence follows: TGCGCCAGCAGCGGACAGGGCACCGGGGAGCTGTTTTTT. This gives the protein CASSGQGTGELFF.